Following are 9 T cell receptor beta chains from one sample sequenced in a study of blood T cell repertoires in COVID-19. The method was immunoSEQ multiplex PCR; TCRdb's version includes in-frame clones alone and lacks a portion of them. Seen here are over 150,000 clones, over 65% observed once, and the top ten hold around 8.1%. The sequenced sample consisted of peripheral blood. These receptors came from a man aged 60 to 69 with acute or convalescent COVID-19.

The chain is built from TRBV11-2 and TRBJ2-2; 9 nucleotides agree with TRBD1. The V gene's germline CDR1 is SGHAT and CDR2 FQNNGV. V was pared by 5 bases and J by 7 bases, with 8 bases of the junction left unmatched. CDR3 length equals 15 residues. CDR3 protein: CASSAGTGTNGELFF. The CDR3 coding sequence is TGTGCCAGCAGCGCCGGGACAGGGACCAACGGGGAGCTGTTTTTT.

The chain is built from TRBV4-3 and TRBJ2-3, with a weak D call TRBD2 (7 bases). V was clipped by 0 bases and J by 6 bases, with 16 bases between them. The CDR3 is 16 residues long. Germline assignment: CDR1 LGHNA and CDR2 YSLEER. The CDR3 spells CASSQDRGGRRDTQYF. The DNA of the CDR3 is TGCGCCAGCAGCCAAGATAGGGGGGGGAGACGGGATACGCAGTATTTT.

The gene calls are TRBV27 and TRBJ2-5; TRBD2 agrees at 13 bases. J gave up 2 bases and V 6 bases, and 3 bases lay outside the gene matches. The germline gives CDR1 MNHEY, CDR2 SMNVEV (reference sequence). The CDR3 runs to 15 residues. The CDR3 DNA reads TGTGCCAGCAGCTCGGGACTAGCGGGGCAAGAGACCCAGTACTTC. Protein: CASSSGLAGQETQYF.

J is TRBJ1-6 and V is TRBV11-3; no reliable D call. The CDR3 has 13 amino acids. The ends were cut back, 1 base at V and 6 bases at J, with 4 bases in the middle. CDR1 and CDR2 (germline): SGHNT, YENEEA. The CDR3 region has the DNA TGTGCCAGCAGCTTAGGAGTTAATTCACCCCTCCACTTT. Amino acids: CASSLGVNSPLHF.

The CDR3 DNA reads TGTGCCAGCAGCAAGGACAACCAAGAGACCCAGTACTTC. It specifies CASSKDNQETQYF. The V call is TRBV5-4, the J call TRBJ2-5; D might be TRBD1 (5 bases). Trimming removed 4 bases from V and 0 bases from J, with 7 bases in between. CDR3 size: 13 residues. Germline-derived CDR1 and CDR2 are SGHNT and YYREEE (reference sequence).

This chain connects TRBV9 to TRBJ2-7; 7 nucleotides align to TRBD1. This CDR3 region has 13 residues. V was clipped by 4 bases and J by 5 bases; unmatched bases: 6. The germline V gene encodes CDR1 SGDLS and CDR2 YYNGEE. The CDR3 here is CASSPGTADEQYF. DNA for the CDR3: TGTGCCAGCAGCCCCGGGACAGCAGACGAGCAGTACTTC.

This clone has a handful of counts. The chain combines TRBV7-3 with TRBJ2-7; D unresolved. The length of the CDR3 is 13 residues. Deletions cut 2 bases from V and 5 bases from J, with 10 bases between. Germline V lookup: CDR1 SGHTA, CDR2 FQGTGA. CDR3 region: CASSLSNYNEQYF. CDR3 DNA sequence: TGTGCCAGCAGCTTATCAAACTATAACGAGCAGTACTTC.

The gene calls are TRBV5-4 and TRBJ2-5, with TRBD2 as a possible D gene (5 bases). In germline, CDR1 is SGHNT, CDR2 YYREEE (reference sequence). This CDR3 is built from 14 residues. V gave up 3 bases and J gave up 4 bases, with 13 bases separating them. The DNA of the CDR3 is TGTGCCAGCAGCTCTTCGGGGATACGAGAGACCCAGTACTTC. Protein: CASSSSGIRETQYF. The full variable domain, completed using reference TRBV5-4 and TRBJ2-5, is ETGVTQSPTHLIKTRGQQVTLRCSSQSGHNTVSWYQQALGQGPQFIFQYYREEENGRGNFPPRFSGLQFPNYSSELNVNALELDDSALYLCASSSSGIRETQYFGPGTRLLVL.

This clone was observed once. The chain combines TRBV9 with TRBJ1-3; 12 positions match TRBD1. The CDR3 is 17 amino acids. The V segment lost 3 bases and the J segment 0 bases; nucleotides outside the gene matches: 4. In germline, CDR1 is SGDLS, CDR2 YYNGEE. CDR3 DNA sequence: TGTGCCAGCAGCGCCGGGACAGGGGGCCTCTCTGGAAACACCATATATTTT. This encodes CASSAGTGGLSGNTIYF.